This T cell receptor beta chain is drawn from a study of metastatic and nonmetastatic thyroid tumors. Not a single patient had been given any form of treatment at any point before undergoing thyroid surgery. This CDR3 spans 14 amino acids. Per germline, CDR1 DFQATT and CDR2 SNEGSKA (reference sequence). TCRdb re-called the PCR reads via MiXCR. The sample records 30,000 or so clones, roughly 15% being singletons. To note about this clone: A junction boundary mismatches the germline segment, possibly from a read error.

The sequencing sample was made of blood. The receptor comes from a female donor with papillary thyroid cancer or a benign thyroid nodule (not recorded which). Some clones in this sample may be carry-over from other donors' samples. The chain has TRBV20-1 and TRBJ1-6, with D maybe TRBD1 (5 bases). The CDR3 sequence is CSSRYPQGGSPLHF. CDR3 in DNA: TGCAGTTCTAGATATCCCCAGGGTGGTTCACCCCTCCACTTT.